The T cell receptor (beta chain) under discussion was sequenced for a study of T cell repertoires in cytomegalovirus infection. Study conclusions and caveats: HLA-C-restricted CMV-specific TCR beta clonotypes prevailed in the ex vivo response.

Trimming shortened V by 6 bases and J by 2 bases, and 20 bases separated the two germline ends. CDR3 length: 15 amino acids. Germline CDR1 is DFQATT and CDR2 is SNEGSKA (reference sequence). MiXCR was run by TCRdb on the reads, yielding one entry per CDR3 protein. This table holds around 270,000 distinct CDR3 sequences, over 8% found once. This clonotype was recorded a few times. Its antigen is currently unknown. The material sequenced was PBMCs. The TCR was taken from a human donor in good health (CMV status not recorded). Some clones in this sample may be carry-over from other donors' samples. The J gene is TRBJ2-7, the V gene TRBV20-1; tentative D call: TRBD1 (6 bases). The CDR3 loop reads CSAPMRTAGPYEQYF. The CDR3 DNA reads TGCAGTGCCCCGATGAGGACAGCCGGGCCCTACGAGCAGTACTTC.